The 14 T cell receptor beta chains in this list originate from one sample, sequenced in a study of blood T cell repertoires in COVID-19. Sequenced by immunoSEQ multiplex PCR; TCRdb stores in-frame clones only, minus some. The sample consists of under 250,000 clones, approximately 83% of them appearing once. The sample comprised peripheral blood. These receptors all stem from a man aged 45-65 years with active or convalescent COVID-19.

The V and J genes are TRBV30 and TRBJ1-4; 11 bases fit TRBD1. This CDR3 is built from 14 residues. V was clipped by 1 base and J by 12 bases; unmatched bases: 7. Germline V lookup: CDR1 GTSNPN, CDR2 SVGIG (reference sequence). The CDR3 DNA sequence: TGTGCCTGGAGTGCGAGGACAGGGGGCGAGGAACTGTTTTTT. Protein: CAWSARTGGEELFF.

This chain links TRBV23-1 with TRBJ1-6, with 12 bases that match TRBD1. TRBV23-1 qualifies as an ORF whose function is uncertain. CDR3 length equals 13 residues. Trimming at V came to 8 bases and at J to 14 bases, leaving 7 bases not matched to a gene. The CDR3, as DNA: TGCGCCAGCCACCGGGACAGGGGGCCCTCCCTCCACTTT. This translates into CASHRDRGPSLHF.

The chain employs TRBV5-1 and TRBJ2-2; TRBD1 is a possible D gene (6 bases). The CDR3 has 14 residues. Trimming removed 2 bases at V and 7 bases at J, with 12 bases between. Germline V gene sequence: CDR1 SGHRS, CDR2 YFSETQ. The CDR3 is CASSFRQDNGELFF. The CDR3 DNA reads TGCGCCAGCAGCTTTAGACAGGATAACGGGGAGCTGTTTTTT.

The rearrangement uses TRBV3-1 (or the pseudogene TRBV3-2) and TRBJ1-2, with 8 bases fitting TRBD1. Germline CDR1 and CDR2: LGHDT and YNNKEL (reference sequence). The CDR3 runs to 13 residues. The junction had 7 bases not matched to a gene; V was cut back by 1 base and J by 12 bases. CDR3 nucleotides: TGTGCCAGCAGCCAAGGCCGGACAGGGAACAACACCTTC. Protein: CASSQGRTGNNTF.

The chain carries TRBV6-4 and TRBJ1-2; 9 bases line up with TRBD1. With V trimmed by 2 bases and J by 4 bases, 2 bases remained unmatched. The CDR3 covers 14 residues. Germline V gene sequence: CDR1 MRHNA, CDR2 SNTAGT. CDR3 in DNA: TGTGCCAGCAGTGACCTGGGACAGGGCTATGGCTACACCTTC. Amino acid sequence: CASSDLGQGYGYTF.

V gene TRBV6-2 or TRBV6-3 combines with J gene TRBJ1-5, with D perhaps TRBD1 (6 bases). Per germline, CDR1 MNHEY and CDR2 SVGEGT. Deletions cut 5 bases from V and 3 bases from J, with 11 bases between. The CDR3 runs to 14 residues. CDR3 sequence (DNA): TGTGCCAGCAGTGGCGGACAGCCCAATCAGCCCCAGCATTTT. This encodes CASSGGQPNQPQHF.

This clone showed up just once. The genes are TRBV6-2 or TRBV6-3 and TRBJ1-4; no clear D. The CDR3 spans 16 residues. Germline V gives CDR1 MNHEY, CDR2 SVGEGT. Trimming cost V 5 bases and J 0 bases, with 13 bases left between them. The CDR3 protein is CASSSPGDPTNEKLFF. The CDR3 region has the DNA TGTGCCAGCAGTAGCCCGGGAGATCCAACTAATGAAAAACTGTTTTTT.

The rearrangement links TRBV28 to TRBJ2-2; TRBD1 matches 7 bases. Germline CDR1 MDHEN, CDR2 SYDVKM. The CDR3 runs to 15 residues. Trimming removed 6 bases from V and 2 bases from J; junction bases left unmatched: 6. The CDR3: CASRSGQTNTGELFF. The CDR3, as DNA: TGTGCCAGCAGGTCGGGACAGACCAACACCGGGGAGCTGTTTTTT.

This sequence joins TRBV9 and TRBJ1-2; 8 nucleotides match TRBD1. V trimming: 4 bases; J trimming: 3 bases; junction bases outside the gene matches: 2. This CDR3 has 13 amino acids. Per germline, CDR1 SGDLS and CDR2 YYNGEE. CDR3: CASSPDRDYGYTF. The DNA of the CDR3 is TGTGCCAGCAGCCCGGACAGGGACTATGGCTACACCTTC.

The chain has TRBV25-1 and TRBJ1-2; 11 nucleotides line up with TRBD1. Germline CDR1 reads MGHDK; CDR2 reads SYGVNS. This CDR3 is built from 15 residues. With V trimmed by 5 bases and J by 6 bases, 8 bases remained unmatched. The CDR3 sequence: CASSQPPGQGDGYTF. The DNA of the CDR3 is TGTGCCAGCAGTCAACCTCCGGGACAGGGGGATGGCTACACCTTC.

Only one count was recorded for this clone. The V gene is TRBV7-7, the J gene TRBJ1-6; D unresolved. The CDR3 sequence is 13 residues long. V was trimmed by 2 bases and J by 9 bases, leaving 8 bases between them. Germline loops: CDR1 SSHAT, CDR2 FNYEAQ (reference sequence). This CDR3 is CASSLLEGSPLHF. The CDR3 bases are TGTGCCAGCAGCTTACTGGAGGGTTCACCCCTCCACTTT.

Comments on this clone: The same CDR3 arises from other DNA sequences in this sample as well. The DNA of the CDR3 is TGTGCCAGCAGCCAAACAGGTCCCTATGGCTACACCTTC. Translation gives CASSQTGPYGYTF. V usage is TRBV3-1 (or the pseudogene TRBV3-2) and J usage is TRBJ1-2; the D gene is possibly TRBD1 (5 bases). CDR1 is LGHDT, CDR2 YNNKEL, per germline (reference sequence). This CDR3 contains 13 residues. V lost 2 bases and J lost 4, with 8 bases in between.

The CDR3 coding sequence is TGTGCCAGCAGTTACTCGATGATCGGACAAAACACTGAAGCTTTCTTT. It translates to CASSYSMIGQNTEAFF. The rearrangement uses TRBV6-5 and TRBJ1-1; D is possibly TRBD1 (5 bases). The ends were cut back, 0 bases at V and 2 bases at J, with 13 bases in the middle. There are 16 residues in the CDR3. Germline V lookup: CDR1 MNHEY, CDR2 SVGAGI.

The rearrangement links TRBV5-4 to TRBJ2-3; the D gene is possibly TRBD2 (6 bases). Trimming cost V 4 bases and J 2 bases, with 20 bases left between them. The CDR3 runs to 17 residues. CDR1 is SGHNT, CDR2 YYREEE, per germline (reference sequence). CDR3 nucleotides: TGTGCCAGCAGCCCAACGGCATCGGGGGTCCTCACAGATACGCAGTATTTT. The encoded protein is CASSPTASGVLTDTQYF.